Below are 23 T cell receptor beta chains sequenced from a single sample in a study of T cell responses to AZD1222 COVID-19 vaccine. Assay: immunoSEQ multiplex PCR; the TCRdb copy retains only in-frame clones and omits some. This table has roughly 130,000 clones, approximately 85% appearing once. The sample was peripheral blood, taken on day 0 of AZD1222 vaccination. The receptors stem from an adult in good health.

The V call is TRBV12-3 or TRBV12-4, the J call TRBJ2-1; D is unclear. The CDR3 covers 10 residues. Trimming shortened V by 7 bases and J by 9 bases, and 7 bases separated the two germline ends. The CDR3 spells CASNLGEQFF. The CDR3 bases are TGTGCCAGCAATCTCGGTGAGCAGTTCTTC.

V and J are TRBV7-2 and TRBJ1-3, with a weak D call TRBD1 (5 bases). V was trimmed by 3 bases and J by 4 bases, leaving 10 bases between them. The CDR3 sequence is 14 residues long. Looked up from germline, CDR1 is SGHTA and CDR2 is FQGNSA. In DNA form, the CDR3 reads TGTGCCAGCAGCTTCGTCGGGGCCGGAAACACCATATATTTT. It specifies CASSFVGAGNTIYF.

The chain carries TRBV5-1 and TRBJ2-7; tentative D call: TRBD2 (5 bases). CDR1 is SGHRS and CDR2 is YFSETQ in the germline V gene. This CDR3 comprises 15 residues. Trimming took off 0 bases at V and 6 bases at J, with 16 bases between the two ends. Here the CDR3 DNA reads TGCGCCAGCAGCTTGGTTGGTGAGAGGGTAGGCGAGCAGTACTTC. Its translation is CASSLVGERVGEQYF.

The CDR3 reads CASREIRTLTEAFF. CDR3 DNA: TGTGCCAGCAGGGAAATCAGGACGCTCACTGAAGCTTTCTTT. The chain employs TRBV27 and TRBJ1-1; D not resolved. V was pared by 6 bases and J by 4 bases, with 15 bases between. The CDR3 spans 14 residues. Germline assignment: CDR1 MNHEY and CDR2 SMNVEV (reference sequence).

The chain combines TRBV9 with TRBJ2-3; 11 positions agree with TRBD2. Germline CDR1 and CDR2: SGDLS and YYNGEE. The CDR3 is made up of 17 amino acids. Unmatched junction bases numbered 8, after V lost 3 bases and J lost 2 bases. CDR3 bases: TGTGCCAGCAGCGCCTATCTAGCGGGGGGTACCACAGATACGCAGTATTTT. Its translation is CASSAYLAGGTTDTQYF.

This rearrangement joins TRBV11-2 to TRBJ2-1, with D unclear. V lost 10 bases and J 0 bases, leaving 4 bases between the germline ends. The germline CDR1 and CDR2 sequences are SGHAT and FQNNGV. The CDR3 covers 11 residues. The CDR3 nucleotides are TGTGCCACCGGCTCCTACAATGAGCAGTTCTTC. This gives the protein CATGSYNEQFF.

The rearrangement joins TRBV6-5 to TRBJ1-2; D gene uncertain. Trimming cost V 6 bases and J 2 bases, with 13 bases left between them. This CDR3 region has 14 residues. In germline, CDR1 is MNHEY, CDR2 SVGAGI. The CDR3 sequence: CASRTPGSNYGYTF. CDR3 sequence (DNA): TGTGCCAGCAGAACCCCGGGCAGCAACTATGGCTACACCTTC.

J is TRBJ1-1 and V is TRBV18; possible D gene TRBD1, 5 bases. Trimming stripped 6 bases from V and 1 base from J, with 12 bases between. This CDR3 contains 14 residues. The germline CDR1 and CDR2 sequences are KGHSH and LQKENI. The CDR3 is CASSSDRKNTEAFF. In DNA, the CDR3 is TGTGCCAGCTCTTCCGACAGAAAGAACACTGAAGCTTTCTTT.

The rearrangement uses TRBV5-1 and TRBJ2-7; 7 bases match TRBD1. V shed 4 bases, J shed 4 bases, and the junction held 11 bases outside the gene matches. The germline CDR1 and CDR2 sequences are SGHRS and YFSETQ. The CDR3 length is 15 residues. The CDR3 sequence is CASSGTVGTRYEQYF. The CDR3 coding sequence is TGCGCCAGCAGCGGGACAGTTGGTACGAGGTACGAGCAGTACTTC.

CDR3 nucleotides: TGTGCCAGCAGCCAAGTTCTTATCACTGAAGCTTTCTTT. Its protein is CASSQVLITEAFF. The chain combines TRBV3-1 (or the pseudogene TRBV3-2) with TRBJ1-1; unclear D gene. CDR3 size: 13 residues. Germline-derived CDR1 and CDR2 are LGHDT and YNNKEL (reference sequence). V was clipped by 1 base and J by 4 bases, with 7 bases between them.

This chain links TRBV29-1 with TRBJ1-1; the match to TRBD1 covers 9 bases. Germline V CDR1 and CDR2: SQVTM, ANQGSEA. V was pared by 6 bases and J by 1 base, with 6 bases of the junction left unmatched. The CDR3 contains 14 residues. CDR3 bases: TGCAGCGTGAGGACAGGGGCCCCGAACACTGAAGCTTTCTTT. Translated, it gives CSVRTGAPNTEAFF.

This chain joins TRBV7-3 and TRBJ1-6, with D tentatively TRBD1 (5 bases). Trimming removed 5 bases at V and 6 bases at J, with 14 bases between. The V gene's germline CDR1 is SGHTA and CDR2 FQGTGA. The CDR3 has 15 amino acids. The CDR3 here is CASSLTWGSNSPLHF. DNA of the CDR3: TGTGCCAGCAGCCTTACTTGGGGCTCTAATTCACCCCTCCACTTT.

CDR3 sequence: CASSRPSPGGSQPQHF. CDR3 in DNA: TGTGCCAGCAGCCGCCCATCCCCAGGGGGTTCTCAGCCCCAGCATTTT. The gene calls are TRBV7-8 and TRBJ1-5, with 7 bases identical to TRBD1. V shed 5 bases and J 6 bases; nucleotides not matched to a gene: 13. Germline V gene lookup returns CDR1 SGHVS and CDR2 FQNEAQ. This CDR3 has 16 amino acids.

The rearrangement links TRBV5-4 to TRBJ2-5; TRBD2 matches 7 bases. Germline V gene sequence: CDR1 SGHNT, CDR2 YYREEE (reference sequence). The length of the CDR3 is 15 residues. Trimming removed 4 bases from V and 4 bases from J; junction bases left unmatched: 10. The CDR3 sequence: CASSRTPTSPETQYF. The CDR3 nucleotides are TGTGCCAGCAGCAGAACCCCGACTAGCCCAGAGACCCAGTACTTC.

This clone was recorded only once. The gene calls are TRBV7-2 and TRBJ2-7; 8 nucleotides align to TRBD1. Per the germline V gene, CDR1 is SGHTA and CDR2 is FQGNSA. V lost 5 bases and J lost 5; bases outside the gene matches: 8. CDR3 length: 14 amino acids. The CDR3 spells CASSKRQGQDEQYF. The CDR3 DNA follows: TGTGCCAGCAGCAAACGACAGGGGCAGGACGAGCAGTACTTC.

The CDR3 loop is CASGTSLSHGYTF. The CDR3 DNA is TGTGCCAGCGGGACATCACTTAGTCATGGCTACACCTTC. This chain connects TRBV28 to TRBJ1-2; the D gene is possibly TRBD1 (6 bases). The CDR3 loop spans 13 amino acids. Germline V gives CDR1 MDHEN, CDR2 SYDVKM. Trimming left V 8 bases short and J 6 bases short, with 16 bases between.

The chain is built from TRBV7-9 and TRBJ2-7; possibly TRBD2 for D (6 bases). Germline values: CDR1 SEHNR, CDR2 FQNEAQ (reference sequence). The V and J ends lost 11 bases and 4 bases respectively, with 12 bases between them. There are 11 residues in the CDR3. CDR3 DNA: TGTGCCTCGGGGGAGGAATACGAGCAGTACTTC. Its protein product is CASGEEYEQYF.

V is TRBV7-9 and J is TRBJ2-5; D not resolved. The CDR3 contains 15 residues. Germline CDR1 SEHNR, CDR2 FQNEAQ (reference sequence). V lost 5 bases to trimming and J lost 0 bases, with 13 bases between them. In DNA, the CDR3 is TGTGCCAGCAGCCACCGGGTCCTGTACCAAGAGACCCAGTACTTC. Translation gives CASSHRVLYQETQYF.

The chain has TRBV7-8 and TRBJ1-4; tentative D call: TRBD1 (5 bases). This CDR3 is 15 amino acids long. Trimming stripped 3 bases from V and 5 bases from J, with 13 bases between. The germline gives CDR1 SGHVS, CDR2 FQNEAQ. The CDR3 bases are TGTGCCAGCAGCTTCGGAGGGGCTGAAAATGAAAAACTGTTTTTT. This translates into CASSFGGAENEKLFF.

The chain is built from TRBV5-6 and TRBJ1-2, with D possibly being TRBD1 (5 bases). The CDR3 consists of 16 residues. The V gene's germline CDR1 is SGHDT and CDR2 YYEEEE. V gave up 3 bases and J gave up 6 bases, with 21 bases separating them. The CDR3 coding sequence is TGTGCCAGCAGCTCTCTGGGGCAGGCTAGTCGCCATGGCTACACCTTC. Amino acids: CASSSLGQASRHGYTF.

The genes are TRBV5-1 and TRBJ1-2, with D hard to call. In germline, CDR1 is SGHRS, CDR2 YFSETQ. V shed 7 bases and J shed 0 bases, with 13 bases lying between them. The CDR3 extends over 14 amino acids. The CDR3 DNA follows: TGCGCCAGCGAAGAAGGCTATTCTAACTATGGCTACACCTTC. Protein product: CASEEGYSNYGYTF.

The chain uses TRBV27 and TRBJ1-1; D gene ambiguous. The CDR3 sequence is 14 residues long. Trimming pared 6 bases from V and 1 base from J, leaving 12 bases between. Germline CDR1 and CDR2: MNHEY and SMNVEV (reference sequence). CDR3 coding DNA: TGTGCCAGCAGCCTAACCCGACAGAACACTGAAGCTTTCTTT. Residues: CASSLTRQNTEAFF.

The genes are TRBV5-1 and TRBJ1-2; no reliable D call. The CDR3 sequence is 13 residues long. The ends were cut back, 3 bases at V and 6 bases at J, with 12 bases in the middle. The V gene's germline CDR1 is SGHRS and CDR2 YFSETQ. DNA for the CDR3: TGCGCCAGCAGCTCAGAAGGATGGAATGGCTACACCTTC. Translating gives CASSSEGWNGYTF. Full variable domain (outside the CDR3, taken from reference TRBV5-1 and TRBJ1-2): KAGVTQTPRYLIKTRGQQVTLSCSPISGHRSVSWYQQTPGQGLQFLFEYFSETQRNKGNFPGRFSGRQFSNSRSEMNVSTLELGDSALYLCASSSEGWNGYTFGSGTRLTVV.